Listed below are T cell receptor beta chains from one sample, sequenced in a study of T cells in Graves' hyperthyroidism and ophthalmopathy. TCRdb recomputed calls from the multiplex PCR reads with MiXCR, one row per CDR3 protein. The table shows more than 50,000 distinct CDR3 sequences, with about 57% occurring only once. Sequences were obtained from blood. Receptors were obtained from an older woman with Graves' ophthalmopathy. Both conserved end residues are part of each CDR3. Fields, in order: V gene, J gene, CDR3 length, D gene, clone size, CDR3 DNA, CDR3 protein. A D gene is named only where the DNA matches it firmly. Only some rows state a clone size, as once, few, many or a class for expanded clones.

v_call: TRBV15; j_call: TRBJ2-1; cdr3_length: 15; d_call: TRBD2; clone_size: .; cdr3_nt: TGTGCCACCAGCAGAGAGGTAGCGGGTTTGGATGAGCAGTTCTTC; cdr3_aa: CATSREVAGLDEQFF
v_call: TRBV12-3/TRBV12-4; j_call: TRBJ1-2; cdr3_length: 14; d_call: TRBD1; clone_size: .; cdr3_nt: TGTGCCAGCAGTGCGGGACAGGGGCGGGGAGGCTACACCTTC; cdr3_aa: CASSAGQGRGGYTF
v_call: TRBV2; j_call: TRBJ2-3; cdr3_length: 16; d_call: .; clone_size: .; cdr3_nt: TGTGCCAGCAGTGAGGGGGGTCTATTTAGCACAGATACGCAGTATTTT; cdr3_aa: CASSEGGLFSTDTQYF
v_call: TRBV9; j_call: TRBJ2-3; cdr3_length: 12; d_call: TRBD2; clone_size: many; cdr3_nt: TGTGCCAGCAGCTCGGGGGGGCGGGGGCAGTATTTT; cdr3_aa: CASSSGGRGQYF
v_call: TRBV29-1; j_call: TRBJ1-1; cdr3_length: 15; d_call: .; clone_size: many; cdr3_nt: TGCAGCGTTGATCGGAGGGGGGGGATGAACACTGAAGCTTTCTTT; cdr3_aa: CSVDRRGGMNTEAFF
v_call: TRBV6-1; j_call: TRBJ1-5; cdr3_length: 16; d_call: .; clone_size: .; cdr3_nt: TGTGCCAGCAGTTACGAGGACCTTTATAGCAATCAGCCCCAGCATTTT; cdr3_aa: CASSYEDLYSNQPQHF
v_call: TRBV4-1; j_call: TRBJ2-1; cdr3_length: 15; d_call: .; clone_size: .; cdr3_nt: TGCGCCAGCAGCCAATATACAGGGAATAAAAATGGGCAGTTCTTT; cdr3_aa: CASSQYTGNKNGQFF
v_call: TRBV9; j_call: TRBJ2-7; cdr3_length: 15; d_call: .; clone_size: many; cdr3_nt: TGTGCCAGCAGCCCCGGGGGTAGCGGCAATTACGAGCAGTACTTC; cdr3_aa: CASSPGGSGNYEQYF
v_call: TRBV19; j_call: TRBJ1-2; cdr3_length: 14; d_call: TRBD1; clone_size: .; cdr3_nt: TGTGCCAGTAGTATAGCCAATGGACAGGGGCTCTACACCTTC; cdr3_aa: CASSIANGQGLYTF
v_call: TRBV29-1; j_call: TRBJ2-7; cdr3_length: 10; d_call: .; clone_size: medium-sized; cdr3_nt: TGCAGCGCCGAAGGGCCCCGCTTGGACTTC; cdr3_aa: CSAEGPRLDF
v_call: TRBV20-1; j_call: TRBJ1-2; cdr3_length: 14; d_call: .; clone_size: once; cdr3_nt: TGCAGTGTCGGGTCGGGGGGAAATAACTATGGCTACACCTTC; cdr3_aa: CSVGSGGNNYGYTF
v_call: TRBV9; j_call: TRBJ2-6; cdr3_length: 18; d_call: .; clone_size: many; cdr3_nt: TGTGCCAGCAGCGTAGTCGGGGGAAACCCCTCTGGGGCCAACGTCCTGACTTTC; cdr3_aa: CASSVVGGNPSGANVLTF
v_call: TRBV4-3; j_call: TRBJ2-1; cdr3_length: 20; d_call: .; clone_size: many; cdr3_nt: TGCGCCAGCAGCCCCTTAACGATCGGGATAGACAGCAGCTCCTACAATGAGCAGTTCTTC; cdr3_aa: CASSPLTIGIDSSSYNEQFF
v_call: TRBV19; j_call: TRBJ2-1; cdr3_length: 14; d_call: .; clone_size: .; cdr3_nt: TGTGCCAGTAGTATAGATCTCGGAGATAATGAGCAGTTCTTC; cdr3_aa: CASSIDLGDNEQFF
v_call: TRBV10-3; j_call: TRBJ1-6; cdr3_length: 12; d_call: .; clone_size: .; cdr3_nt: TGTGCCATCAGGGGAGGTAATTTACCCCTCCACTTT; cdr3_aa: CAIRGGNLPLHF
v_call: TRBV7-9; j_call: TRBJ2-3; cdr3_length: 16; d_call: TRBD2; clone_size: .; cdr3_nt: TGTGCCAGCAGCTTACCTATAGCGGGAGCTTACAATGAGCAGTATTTT; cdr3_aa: CASSLPIAGAYNEQYF
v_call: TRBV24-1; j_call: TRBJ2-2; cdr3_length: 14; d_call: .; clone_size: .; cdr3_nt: TGTGCCACCAGTGATTTGATCGACACCGGGGAGCTGTTTTTT; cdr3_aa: CATSDLIDTGELFF
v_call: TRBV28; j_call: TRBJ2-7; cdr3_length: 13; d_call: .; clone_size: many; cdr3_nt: TGTGCCAGCAGGACGTCAAGCTCCTACGAGCAGTACTTC; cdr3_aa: CASRTSSSYEQYF
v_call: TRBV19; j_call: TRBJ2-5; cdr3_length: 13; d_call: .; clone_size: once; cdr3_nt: TGTGCCACCTCGAGGGGGGGACAAGAGACCCAATACTTC; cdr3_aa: CATSRGGQETQYF
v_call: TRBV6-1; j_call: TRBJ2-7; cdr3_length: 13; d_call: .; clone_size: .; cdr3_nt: TGTGCCAGCACCTTTATGGGGGCCCCACGGACGTACTTC; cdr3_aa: CASTFMGAPRTYF
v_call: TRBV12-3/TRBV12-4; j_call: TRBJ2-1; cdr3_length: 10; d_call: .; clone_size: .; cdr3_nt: TGTGCCAGCAGTTTGAGTGAGCAGTTCTTC; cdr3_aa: CASSLSEQFF
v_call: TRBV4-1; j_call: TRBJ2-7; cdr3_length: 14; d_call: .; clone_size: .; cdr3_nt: TGCGCCAGCAGCCAAGGTGTCCAGGCCTACGAGCAGTACTTC; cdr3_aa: CASSQGVQAYEQYF
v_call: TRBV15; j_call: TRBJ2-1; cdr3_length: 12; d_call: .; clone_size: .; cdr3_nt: TGTGCCACCAGCGGGCTCCTCAATGAGCAGTTCTTC; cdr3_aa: CATSGLLNEQFF
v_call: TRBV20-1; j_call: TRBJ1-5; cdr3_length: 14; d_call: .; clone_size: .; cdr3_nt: TGCAGTGCTAGAGTGGCAGGGGAGAGCCAGCCCCAGCATTTT; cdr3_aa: CSARVAGESQPQHF
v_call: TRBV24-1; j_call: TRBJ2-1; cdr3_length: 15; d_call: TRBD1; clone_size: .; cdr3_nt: TGTGCCACCAGTGATCCTCGGAGAGGGGGCGGTGAGCAGTTCTTC; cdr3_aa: CATSDPRRGGGEQFF
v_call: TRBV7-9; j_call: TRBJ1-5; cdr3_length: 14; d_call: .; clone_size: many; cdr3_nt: TGTGCCAGCAGCTTTCCGGGGGAGAATCAGCCCCAGCATTTT; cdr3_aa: CASSFPGENQPQHF
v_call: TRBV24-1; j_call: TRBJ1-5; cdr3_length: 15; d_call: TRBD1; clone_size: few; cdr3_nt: TGTGCCACCAGTGACGCAAGGGGGCCGAATCAGCCCCAGCATTTT; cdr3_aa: CATSDARGPNQPQHF
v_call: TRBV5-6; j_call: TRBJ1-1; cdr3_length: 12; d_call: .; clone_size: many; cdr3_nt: TGTGCCAGCAGCTTGCCGAACACTGAAGCTTTCTTT; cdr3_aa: CASSLPNTEAFF
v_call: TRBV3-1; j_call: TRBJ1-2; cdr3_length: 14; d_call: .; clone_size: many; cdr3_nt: TGTGCCAGCAGCCAAGATGCGACCATTCGGGGCTACACCTTC; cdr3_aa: CASSQDATIRGYTF
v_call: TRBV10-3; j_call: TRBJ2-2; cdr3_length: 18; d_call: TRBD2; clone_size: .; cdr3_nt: TGTGCCATCCTGGACTCGACTAGCGGGAGTCGGGGCACCGGGGAGCTGTTTTTT; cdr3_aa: CAILDSTSGSRGTGELFF
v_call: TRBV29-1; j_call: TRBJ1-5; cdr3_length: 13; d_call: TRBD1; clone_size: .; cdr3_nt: TGCAGCGTAGACAGGGTTGGCAATCAGCCCCAGCATTTT; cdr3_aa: CSVDRVGNQPQHF
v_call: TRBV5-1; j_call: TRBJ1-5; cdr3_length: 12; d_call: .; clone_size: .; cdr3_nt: TGCGCCAGCTTTAAGGGAGGGGAGACCCAGCATTTT; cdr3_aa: CASFKGGETQHF
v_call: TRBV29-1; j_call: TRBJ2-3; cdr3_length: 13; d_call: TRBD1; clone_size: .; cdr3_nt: TGCAGCTTGGGGACAGGGGGGCCAGATACGCAGTATTTT; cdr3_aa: CSLGTGGPDTQYF
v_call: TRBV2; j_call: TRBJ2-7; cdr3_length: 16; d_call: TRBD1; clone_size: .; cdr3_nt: TGTGCCAGCAGACCTGGGACAGGGAGCGATCTCCCCGGGCAGTACTTC; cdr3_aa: CASRPGTGSDLPGQYF
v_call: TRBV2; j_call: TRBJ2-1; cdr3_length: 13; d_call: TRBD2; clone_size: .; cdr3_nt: TGTGTCAGCAGTGAGACGGGAGGGGCCCAGCAGTTCTTC; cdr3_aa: CVSSETGGAQQFF
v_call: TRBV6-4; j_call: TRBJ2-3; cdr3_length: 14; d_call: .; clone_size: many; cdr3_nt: TGTGCCAGCAGTTTGATACAGGGCGCAGATACGCAGTATTTT; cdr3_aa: CASSLIQGADTQYF
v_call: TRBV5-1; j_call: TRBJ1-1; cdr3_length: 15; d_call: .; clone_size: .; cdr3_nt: TGCGCCAGCAGCTTGGAGGGCAGGGATCGGACTGAAGCTTTCTTT; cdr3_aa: CASSLEGRDRTEAFF
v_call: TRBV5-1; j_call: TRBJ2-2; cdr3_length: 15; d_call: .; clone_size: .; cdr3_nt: TGCGCCAGCAGCTTGGGGGCAGGGGTTGCCGGGGAGCCGTTTTTT; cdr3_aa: CASSLGAGVAGEPFF
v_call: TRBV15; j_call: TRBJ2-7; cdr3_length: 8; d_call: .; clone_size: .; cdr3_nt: TGTGCCACCAGCAGAGCTCCCTTT; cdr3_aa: CATSRAPF
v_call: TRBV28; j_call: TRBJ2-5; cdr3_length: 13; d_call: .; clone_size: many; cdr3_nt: TGTGCCAGCAGTTTAGAGTACCAAGAGACCCAGTACTTC; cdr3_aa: CASSLEYQETQYF
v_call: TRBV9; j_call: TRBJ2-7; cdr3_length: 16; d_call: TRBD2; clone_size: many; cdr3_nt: TGTGCCAGCAGCGTAGAGGCCAGCGGGATAACCTACGAGCAGTACTTC; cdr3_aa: CASSVEASGITYEQYF
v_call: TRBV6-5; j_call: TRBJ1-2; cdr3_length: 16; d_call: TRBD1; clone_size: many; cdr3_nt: TGTGCCAGCAGTACCACTAGGACAGGGGGAAACTATGGCTACACCTTC; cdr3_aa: CASSTTRTGGNYGYTF
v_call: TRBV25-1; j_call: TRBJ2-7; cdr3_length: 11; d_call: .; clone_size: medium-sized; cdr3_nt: TGTGCCAGCAGTGATTTCTATGGGCAGTACTTC; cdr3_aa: CASSDFYGQYF
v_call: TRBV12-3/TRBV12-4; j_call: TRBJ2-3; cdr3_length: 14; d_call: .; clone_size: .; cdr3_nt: TGTGCCAGCAGTTTTGAAGCCAACACAGATACGCAGTATTTT; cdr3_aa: CASSFEANTDTQYF
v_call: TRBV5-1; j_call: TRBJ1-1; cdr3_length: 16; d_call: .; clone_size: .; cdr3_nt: TGCGCCAGCAGCTTGGCCCCTACGGGGGAGTCGGGTGAAGCTTTCTTT; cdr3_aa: CASSLAPTGESGEAFF
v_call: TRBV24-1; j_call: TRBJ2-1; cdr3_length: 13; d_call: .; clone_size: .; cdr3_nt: TGTGCCACCAGTGATTTGGATACGATGGAGCAGTTCTTC; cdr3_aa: CATSDLDTMEQFF
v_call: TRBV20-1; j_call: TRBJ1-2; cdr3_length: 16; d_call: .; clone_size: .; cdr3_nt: TGCAGTGCTAGAGATAGTTATTTGAACAGACCCGATGGCTACACCTTC; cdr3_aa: CSARDSYLNRPDGYTF
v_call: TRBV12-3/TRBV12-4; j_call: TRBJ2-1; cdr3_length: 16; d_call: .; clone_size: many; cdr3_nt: TGTGCCAGCAGTCTTTGGACCCGGATAGTTTACAATGAGCAGTTCTTC; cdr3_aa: CASSLWTRIVYNEQFF
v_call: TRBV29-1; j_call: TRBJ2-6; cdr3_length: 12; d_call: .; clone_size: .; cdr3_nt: TGCAGCGTGGCACAGGGGGCCAACGTCCTGACTTTC; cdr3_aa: CSVAQGANVLTF
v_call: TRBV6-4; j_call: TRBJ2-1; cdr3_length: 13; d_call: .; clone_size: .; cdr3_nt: TGTGCCAGCAGTGACTCGGACAACAATGAGCAGTTCTTC; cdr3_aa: CASSDSDNNEQFF
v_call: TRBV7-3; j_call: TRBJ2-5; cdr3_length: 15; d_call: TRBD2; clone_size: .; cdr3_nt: TGTGCCAGCAGCTCTACCGGGACTAGGGAGCCGACCCAGTACTTC; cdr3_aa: CASSSTGTREPTQYF
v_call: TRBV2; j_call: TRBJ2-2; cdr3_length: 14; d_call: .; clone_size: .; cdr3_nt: TGTGCCAGCAGAGAAGATTTTAACTCCGGGGAGCTGTTTTTT; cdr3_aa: CASREDFNSGELFF
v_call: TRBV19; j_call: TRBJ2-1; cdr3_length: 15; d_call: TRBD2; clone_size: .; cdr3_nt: TGTGCCAGTAGTACCCTAGCGGGAGGCTACAATGAGCAGTTCTTC; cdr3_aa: CASSTLAGGYNEQFF
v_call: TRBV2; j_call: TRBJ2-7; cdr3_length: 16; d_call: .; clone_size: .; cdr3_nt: TGTGCCAGCAGAGAGCCGGGGGCTACTATACGAATGGAGCAGTACTTC; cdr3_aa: CASREPGATIRMEQYF
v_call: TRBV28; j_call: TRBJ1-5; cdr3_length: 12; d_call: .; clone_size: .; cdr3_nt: TGTGCCAGCAGTAGACAGGCTGGGGGCGAGCATTTT; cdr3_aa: CASSRQAGGEHF
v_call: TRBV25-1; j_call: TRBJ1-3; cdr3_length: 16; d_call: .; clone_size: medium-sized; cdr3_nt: TGTGCCAGCAGTCCCCAGACAGGCTCCTCTGGAAACACCATATATTTT; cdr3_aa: CASSPQTGSSGNTIYF
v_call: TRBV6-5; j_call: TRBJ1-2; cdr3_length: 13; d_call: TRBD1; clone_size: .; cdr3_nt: TGTGCCAGCACCTCGGACAGGGTCGGAGGCTACACCTTC; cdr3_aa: CASTSDRVGGYTF